A few counts support the clone carrying this T cell receptor beta chain. What it binds is not known. These data come from a study of T-cell reconstitution after alpha-beta-depleted transplantation in children. Study results and limitations: A year post-transplant, T-cell counts and diversity derived mostly from newly produced T cells.

The authors prepared the TCRbeta library with unique molecular identifiers. MiXCR was run by TCRdb on the PCR reads, yielding one entry per CDR3 protein. The sample shows some 130,000 distinct CDR3 sequences, about a tenth of them seen only once. This clonotype was sampled from a girl under three years old who had a stem cell transplant for combined immunodeficiency, so the T cells may come from the graft donor. This sample comprised PBMCs, mostly from graft donor cells, obtained 180 days after TCRalphabeta/CD19-depleted stem cell transplant.

CDR3 nucleotide sequence: TGTGCCAGCAGCCCTGCCGACAGGGAGGGGATCGTTCTGTTTTTT. This codes for CASSPADREGIVLFF. The chain is built from TRBV5-5 and TRBJ1-4, with TRBD1 matching 7 bases. There are 15 residues in the CDR3. With 4 bases clipped from V and 14 bases from J, the junction kept 17 bases outside the gene matches. The germline V gene has CDR1 SGHKS and CDR2 YYEKEE (reference sequence).